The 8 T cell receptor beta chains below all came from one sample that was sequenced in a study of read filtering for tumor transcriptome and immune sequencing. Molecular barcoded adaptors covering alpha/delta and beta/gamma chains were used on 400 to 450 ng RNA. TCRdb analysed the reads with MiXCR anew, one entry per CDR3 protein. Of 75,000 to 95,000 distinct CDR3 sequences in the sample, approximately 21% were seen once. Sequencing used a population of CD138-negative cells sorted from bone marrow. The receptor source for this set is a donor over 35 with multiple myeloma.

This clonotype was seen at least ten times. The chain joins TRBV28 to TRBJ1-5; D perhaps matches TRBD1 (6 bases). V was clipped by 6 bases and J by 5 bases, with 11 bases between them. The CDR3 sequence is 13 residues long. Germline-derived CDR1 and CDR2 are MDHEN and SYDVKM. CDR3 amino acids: CASSSYRDQPQHF. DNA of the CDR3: TGTGCCAGCAGCTCCTACAGGGATCAGCCCCAGCATTTT.

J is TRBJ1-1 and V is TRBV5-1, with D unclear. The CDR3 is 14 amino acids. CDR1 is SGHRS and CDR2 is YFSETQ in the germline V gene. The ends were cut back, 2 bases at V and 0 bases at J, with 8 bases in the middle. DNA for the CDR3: TGCGCCAGCAGCTTAGCGCAAATGAACACTGAAGCTTTCTTT. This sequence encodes CASSLAQMNTEAFF.

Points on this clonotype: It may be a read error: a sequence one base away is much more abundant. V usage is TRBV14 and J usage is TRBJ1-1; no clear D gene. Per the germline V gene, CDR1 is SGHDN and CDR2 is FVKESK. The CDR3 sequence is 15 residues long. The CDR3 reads CVSSQLPRGGTEAFF. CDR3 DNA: TGTGTCAGCAGCCAACTGCCCCGGGGTGGCACTGAAGCTTTCTTT. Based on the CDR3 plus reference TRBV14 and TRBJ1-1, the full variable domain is EAGVTQFPSHSVIEKGQTVTLRCDPISGHDNLYWYRRVMGKEIKFLLHFVKESKQDESGMPNNRFLAERTGGTYSTLKVQPAELEDSGVYFCVSSQLPRGGTEAFFGQGTRLTVV.

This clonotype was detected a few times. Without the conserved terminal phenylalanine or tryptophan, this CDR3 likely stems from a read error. The chain's CDR3 is CASRGTGANVLTL. CDR3 DNA: TGCGCCAGCAGGGGAACTGGGGCCAACGTCCTGACTCTC. The gene calls are TRBV27 and TRBJ2-6, with a tentative D call TRBD1 (6 bases). The CDR3 consists of 13 residues. The V gene's germline CDR1 is MNHEY and CDR2 SMNVEV (reference sequence).

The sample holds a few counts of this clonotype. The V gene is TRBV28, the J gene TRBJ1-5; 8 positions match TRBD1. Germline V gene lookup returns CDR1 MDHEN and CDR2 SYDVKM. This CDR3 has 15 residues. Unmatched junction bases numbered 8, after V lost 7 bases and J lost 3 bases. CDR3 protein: CASTRPGGTNQPQHF. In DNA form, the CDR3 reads TGTGCCAGCACCCGCCCAGGGGGCACCAATCAGCCCCAGCATTTT.

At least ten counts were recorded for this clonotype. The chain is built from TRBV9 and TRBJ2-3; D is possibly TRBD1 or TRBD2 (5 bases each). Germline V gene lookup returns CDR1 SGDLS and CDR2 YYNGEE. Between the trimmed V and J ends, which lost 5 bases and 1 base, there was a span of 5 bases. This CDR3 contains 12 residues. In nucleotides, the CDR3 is TGTGCCAGCAGGGGGGGCACAGATACGCAGTATTTT. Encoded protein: CASRGGTDTQYF.

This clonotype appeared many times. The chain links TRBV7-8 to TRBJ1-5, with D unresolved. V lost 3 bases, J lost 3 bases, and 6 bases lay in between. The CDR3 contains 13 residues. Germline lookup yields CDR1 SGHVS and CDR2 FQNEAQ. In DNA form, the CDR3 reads TGTGCCAGCAGCTTTGGATACAATCAGCCCCAGCATTTT. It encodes CASSFGYNQPQHF. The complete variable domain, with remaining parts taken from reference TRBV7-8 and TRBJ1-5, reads GAGVSQSPRYKVAKRGQDVALRCDPISGHVSLFWYQQALGQGPEFLTYFQNEAQLDKSGLPSDRFFAERPEGSVSTLKIQRTQQEDSAVYLCASSFGYNQPQHFGDGTRLSIL.

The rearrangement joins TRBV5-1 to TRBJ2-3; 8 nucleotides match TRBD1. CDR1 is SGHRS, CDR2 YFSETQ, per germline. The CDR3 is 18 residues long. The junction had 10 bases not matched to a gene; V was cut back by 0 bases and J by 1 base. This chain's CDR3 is CASSLVPQGQGGTDTQYF. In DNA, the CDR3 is TGCGCCAGCAGCTTGGTTCCCCAAGGACAGGGAGGCACAGATACGCAGTATTTT.